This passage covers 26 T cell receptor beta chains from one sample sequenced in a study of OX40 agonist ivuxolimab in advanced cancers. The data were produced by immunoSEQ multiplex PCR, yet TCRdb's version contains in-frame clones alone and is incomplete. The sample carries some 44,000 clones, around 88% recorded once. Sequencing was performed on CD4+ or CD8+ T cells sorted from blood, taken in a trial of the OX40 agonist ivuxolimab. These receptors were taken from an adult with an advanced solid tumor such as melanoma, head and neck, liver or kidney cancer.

The CDR3 nucleotides are TGTGCCAGCAGCTCCCTGACCAAAGAGACCCAGTACTTC. Translation: CASSSLTKETQYF. This chain joins TRBV7-9 and TRBJ2-5; D ambiguous. Germline V CDR1 and CDR2: SEHNR, FQNEAQ (reference sequence). This CDR3 is 13 amino acids long. V lost 4 bases and J lost 3, with 9 bases in between.

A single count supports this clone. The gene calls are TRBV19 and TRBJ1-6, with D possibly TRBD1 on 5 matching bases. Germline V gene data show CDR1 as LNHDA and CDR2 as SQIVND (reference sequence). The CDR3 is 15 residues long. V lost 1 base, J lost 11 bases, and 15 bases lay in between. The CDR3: CASSIGWDFSPPLHF. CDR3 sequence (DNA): TGTGCCAGTAGTATAGGGTGGGACTTTTCCCCACCCCTCCACTTT.

The CDR3 loop reads CASSDPLGSGTVNYEQYF. Written as DNA, the CDR3 is TGTGCCAGCAGTGATCCCTTAGGGTCCGGGACAGTTAACTACGAGCAGTACTTC. The chain uses TRBV2 and TRBJ2-7, with TRBD1 identical over 7 bases. This CDR3 region has 18 residues. Losses at the gene ends were 3 bases for V and 3 bases for J; bases not matched to a gene: 17. The germline gives CDR1 SNHLY, CDR2 FYNNEI.

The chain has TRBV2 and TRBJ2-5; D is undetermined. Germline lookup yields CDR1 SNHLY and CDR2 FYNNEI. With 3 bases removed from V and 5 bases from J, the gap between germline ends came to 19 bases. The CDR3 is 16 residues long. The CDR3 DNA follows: TGTGCCAGCAGTGATGGGCAGCAGCGAATTCAGGAGACCCAGTACTTC. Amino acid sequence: CASSDGQQRIQETQYF.

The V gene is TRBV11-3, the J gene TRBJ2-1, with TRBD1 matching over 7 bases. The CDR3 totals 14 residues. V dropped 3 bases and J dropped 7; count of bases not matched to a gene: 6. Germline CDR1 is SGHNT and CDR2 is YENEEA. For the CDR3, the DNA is TGTGCCAGCAGCTTCGGGACAGACATGAATGAGCAGTTCTTC. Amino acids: CASSFGTDMNEQFF.

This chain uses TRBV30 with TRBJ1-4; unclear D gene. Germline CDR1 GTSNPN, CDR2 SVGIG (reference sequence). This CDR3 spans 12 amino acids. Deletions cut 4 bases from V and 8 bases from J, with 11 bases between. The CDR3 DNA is TGTGCCTGGAAGGGCATCGGCGAAAAACTGTTTTTT. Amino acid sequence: CAWKGIGEKLFF.

The CDR3 is CASSKAGTGGRRAGANVLTF. In DNA form, the CDR3 reads TGTGCCAGCAGCAAAGCAGGGACAGGGGGAAGAAGGGCTGGGGCCAACGTCCTGACTTTC. The chain links TRBV21-1 to TRBJ2-6; the table's D call TRBD1 went unverified against the DNA. TRBV21-1 is a known pseudogene. The CDR3 contains 20 residues.

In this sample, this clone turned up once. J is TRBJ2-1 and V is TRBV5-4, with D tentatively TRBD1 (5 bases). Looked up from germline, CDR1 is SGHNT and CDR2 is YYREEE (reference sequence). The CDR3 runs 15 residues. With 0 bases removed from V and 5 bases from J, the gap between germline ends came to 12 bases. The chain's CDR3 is CASSLGTYFNNEQFF. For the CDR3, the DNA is TGTGCCAGCAGCTTGGGGACATACTTCAACAATGAGCAGTTCTTC.

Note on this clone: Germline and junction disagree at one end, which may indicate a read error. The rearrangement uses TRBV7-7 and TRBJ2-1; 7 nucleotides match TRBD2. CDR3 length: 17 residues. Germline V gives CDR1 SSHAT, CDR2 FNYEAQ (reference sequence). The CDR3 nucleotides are TGTGCTAGCAGCAACGACCTGGGAGGGGTGAAAGCAAATGAGCAGTTCTTC. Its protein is CASSNDLGGVKANEQFF.

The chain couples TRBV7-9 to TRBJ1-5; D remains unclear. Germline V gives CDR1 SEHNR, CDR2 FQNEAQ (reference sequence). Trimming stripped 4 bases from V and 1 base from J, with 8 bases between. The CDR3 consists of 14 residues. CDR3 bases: TGTGCCAGCAGCTCATTCAACAGCAATCAGCCCCAGCATTTT. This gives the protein CASSSFNSNQPQHF.

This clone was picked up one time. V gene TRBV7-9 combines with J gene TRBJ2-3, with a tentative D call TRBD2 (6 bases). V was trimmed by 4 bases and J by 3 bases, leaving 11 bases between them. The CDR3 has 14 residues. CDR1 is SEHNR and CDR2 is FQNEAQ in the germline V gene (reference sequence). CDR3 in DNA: TGTGCCAGCAGCTACTCGGCGGGGACAGATACGCAGTATTTT. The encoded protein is CASSYSAGTDTQYF.

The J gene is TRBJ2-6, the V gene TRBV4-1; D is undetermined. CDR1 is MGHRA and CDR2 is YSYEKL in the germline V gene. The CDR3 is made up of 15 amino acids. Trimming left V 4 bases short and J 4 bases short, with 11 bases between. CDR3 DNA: TGCGCCAGCAGCCGGTACACTATCGGGGCCAACGTCCTGACTTTC. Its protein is CASSRYTIGANVLTF.

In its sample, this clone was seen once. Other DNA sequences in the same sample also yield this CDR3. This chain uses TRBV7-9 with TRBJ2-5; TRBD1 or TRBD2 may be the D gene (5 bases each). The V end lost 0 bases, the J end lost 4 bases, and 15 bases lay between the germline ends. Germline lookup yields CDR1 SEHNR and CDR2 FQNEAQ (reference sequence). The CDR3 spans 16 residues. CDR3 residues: CASSLAQGSGGETQYF. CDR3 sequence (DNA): TGTGCCAGCAGCTTAGCTCAGGGTAGTGGGGGAGAGACCCAGTACTTC.

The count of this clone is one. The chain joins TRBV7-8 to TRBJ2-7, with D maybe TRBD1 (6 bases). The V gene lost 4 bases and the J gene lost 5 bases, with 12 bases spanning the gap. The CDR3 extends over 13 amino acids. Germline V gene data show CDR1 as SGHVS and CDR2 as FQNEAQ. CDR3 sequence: CASSSRRGNEQYF. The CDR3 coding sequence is TGTGCCAGCAGCTCCCGCAGGGGCAACGAGCAGTACTTC.

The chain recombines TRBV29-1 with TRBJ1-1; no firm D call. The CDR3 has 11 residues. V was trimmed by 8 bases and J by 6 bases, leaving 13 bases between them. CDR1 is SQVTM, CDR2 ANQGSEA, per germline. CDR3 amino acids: CSLSEKAEAFF. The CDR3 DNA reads TGCAGCCTCTCCGAAAAAGCTGAAGCTTTCTTT.

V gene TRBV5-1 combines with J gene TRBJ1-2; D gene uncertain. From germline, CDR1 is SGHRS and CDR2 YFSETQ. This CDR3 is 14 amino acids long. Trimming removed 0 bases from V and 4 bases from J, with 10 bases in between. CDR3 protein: CASSLDGVSYGYTF. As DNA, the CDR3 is TGCGCCAGCAGCTTGGATGGCGTCAGCTATGGCTACACCTTC.

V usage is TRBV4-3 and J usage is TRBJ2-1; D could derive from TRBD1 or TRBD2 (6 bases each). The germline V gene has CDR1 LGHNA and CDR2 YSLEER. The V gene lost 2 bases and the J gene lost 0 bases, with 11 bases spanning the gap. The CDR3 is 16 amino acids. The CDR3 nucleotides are TGCGCCAGCAGCCAAAGGGGGGCAGGCTCCTACAATGAGCAGTTCTTC. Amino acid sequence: CASSQRGAGSYNEQFF.

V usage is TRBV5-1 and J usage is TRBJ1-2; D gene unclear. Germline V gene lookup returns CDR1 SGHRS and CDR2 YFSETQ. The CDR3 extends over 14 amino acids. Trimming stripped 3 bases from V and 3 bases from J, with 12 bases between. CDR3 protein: CASSSPVSHYGYTF. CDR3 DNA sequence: TGCGCCAGCAGCTCCCCGGTATCGCACTATGGCTACACCTTC.

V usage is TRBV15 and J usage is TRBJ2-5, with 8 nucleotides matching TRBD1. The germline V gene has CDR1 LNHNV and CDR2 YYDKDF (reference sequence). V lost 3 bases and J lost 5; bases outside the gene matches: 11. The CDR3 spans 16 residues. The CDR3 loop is CATSRAGDRGGETQYF. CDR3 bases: TGTGCCACCAGCAGGGCCGGCGACAGGGGCGGGGAGACCCAGTACTTC.

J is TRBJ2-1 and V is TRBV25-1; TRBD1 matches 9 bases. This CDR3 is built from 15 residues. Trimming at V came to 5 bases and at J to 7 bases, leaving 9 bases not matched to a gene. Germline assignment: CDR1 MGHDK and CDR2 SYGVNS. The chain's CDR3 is CASSSHRGQVNEQFF. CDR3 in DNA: TGTGCCAGCAGTTCTCACAGGGGGCAGGTGAATGAGCAGTTCTTC.

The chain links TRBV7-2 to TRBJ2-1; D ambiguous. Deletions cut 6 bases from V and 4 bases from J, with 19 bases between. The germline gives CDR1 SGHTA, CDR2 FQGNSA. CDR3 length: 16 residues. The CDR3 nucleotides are TGTGCCAGCAGGGGATTACTGGGTACGAGGTACAATGAGCAGTTCTTC. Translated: CASRGLLGTRYNEQFF.

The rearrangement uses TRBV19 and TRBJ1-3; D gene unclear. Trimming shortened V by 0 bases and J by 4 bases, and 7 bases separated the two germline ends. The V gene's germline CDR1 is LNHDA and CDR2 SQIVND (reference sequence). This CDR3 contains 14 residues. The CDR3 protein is CASSIEGSGNTIYF. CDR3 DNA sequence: TGTGCCAGTAGTATAGAGGGGTCCGGAAACACCATATATTTT.

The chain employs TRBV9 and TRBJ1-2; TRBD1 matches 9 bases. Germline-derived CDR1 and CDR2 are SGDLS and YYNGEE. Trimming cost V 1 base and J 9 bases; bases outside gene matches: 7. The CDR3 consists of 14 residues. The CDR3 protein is CASSVQGQGSSYTF. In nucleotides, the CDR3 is TGTGCCAGCAGCGTACAGGGACAGGGCAGTAGCTACACCTTC.

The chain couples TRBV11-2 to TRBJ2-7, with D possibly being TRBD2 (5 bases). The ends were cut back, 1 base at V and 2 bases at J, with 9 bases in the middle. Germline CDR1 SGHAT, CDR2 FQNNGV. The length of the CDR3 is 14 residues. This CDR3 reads CASSLAYGTYEQYF. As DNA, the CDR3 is TGTGCCAGCAGCTTAGCCTACGGGACCTACGAGCAGTACTTC.

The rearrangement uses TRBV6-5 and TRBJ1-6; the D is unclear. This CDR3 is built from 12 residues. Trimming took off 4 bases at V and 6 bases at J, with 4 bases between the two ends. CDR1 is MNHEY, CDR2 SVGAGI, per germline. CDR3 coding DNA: TGTGCCAGCAGTTTCTTTAATTCACCCCTCCACTTT. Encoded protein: CASSFFNSPLHF.

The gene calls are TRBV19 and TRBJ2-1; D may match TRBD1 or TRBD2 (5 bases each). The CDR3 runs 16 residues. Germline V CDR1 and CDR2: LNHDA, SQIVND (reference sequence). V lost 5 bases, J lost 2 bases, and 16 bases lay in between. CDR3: CASSLTGTPPYNEQFF. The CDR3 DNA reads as TGTGCCAGTAGTCTGACCGGGACGCCTCCCTACAATGAGCAGTTCTTC. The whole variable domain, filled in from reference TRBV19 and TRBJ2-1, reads DGGITQSPKYLFRKEGQNVTLSCEQNLNHDAMYWYRQDPGQGLRLIYYSQIVNDFQKGDIAEGYSVSREKKESFPLTVTSAQKNPTAFYLCASSLTGTPPYNEQFFGPGTRLTVL.